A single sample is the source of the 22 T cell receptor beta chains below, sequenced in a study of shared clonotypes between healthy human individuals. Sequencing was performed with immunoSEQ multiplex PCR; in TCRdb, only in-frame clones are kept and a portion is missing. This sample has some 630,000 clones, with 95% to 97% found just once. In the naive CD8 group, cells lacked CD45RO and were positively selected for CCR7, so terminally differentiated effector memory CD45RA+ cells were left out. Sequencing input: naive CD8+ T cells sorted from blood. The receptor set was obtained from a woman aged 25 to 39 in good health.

Here the CDR3 reads CASSRDWASGNSYEQYF. The CDR3 DNA follows: TGTGCCAGCAGCCGAGATTGGGCTAGCGGCAACTCCTACGAGCAGTACTTC. The V and J genes are TRBV5-8 and TRBJ2-5, with TRBD2 identical over 7 bases. The end of the DNA fits TRBJ2-7 better, so the J call may be wrong. The CDR3 sequence is 17 residues long. CDR1 SGHTS and CDR2 YDEGEE come from the germline V gene.

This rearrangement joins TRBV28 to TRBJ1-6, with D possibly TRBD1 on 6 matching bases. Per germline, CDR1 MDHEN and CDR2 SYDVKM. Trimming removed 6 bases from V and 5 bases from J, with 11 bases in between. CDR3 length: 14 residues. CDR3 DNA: TGTGCCAGCAGCCACGGACAGAATAATTCACCCCTCCACTTT. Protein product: CASSHGQNNSPLHF. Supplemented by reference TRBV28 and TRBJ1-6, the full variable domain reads DVKVTQSSRYLVKRTGEKVFLECVQDMDHENMFWYRQDPGLGLRLIYFSYDVKMKEKGDIPEGYSVSREKKERFSLILESASTNQTSMYLCASSHGQNNSPLHFGNGTRLTVT.

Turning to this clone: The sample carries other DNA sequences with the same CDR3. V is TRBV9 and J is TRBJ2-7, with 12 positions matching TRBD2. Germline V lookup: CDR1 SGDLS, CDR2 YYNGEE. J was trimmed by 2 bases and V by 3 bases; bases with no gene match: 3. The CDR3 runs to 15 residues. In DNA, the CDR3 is TGTGCCAGCAGCGCGGGACTAGCGGGCACCTACGAGCAGTACTTC. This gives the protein CASSAGLAGTYEQYF.

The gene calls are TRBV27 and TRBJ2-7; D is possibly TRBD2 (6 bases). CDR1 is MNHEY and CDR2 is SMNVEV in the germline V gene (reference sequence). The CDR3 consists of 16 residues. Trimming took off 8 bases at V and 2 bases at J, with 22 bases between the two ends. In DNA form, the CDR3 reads TGTGCCAGCCATCCCGTCCCGGAGGGCCCAACCTACGAGCAGTACTTC. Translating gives CASHPVPEGPTYEQYF.

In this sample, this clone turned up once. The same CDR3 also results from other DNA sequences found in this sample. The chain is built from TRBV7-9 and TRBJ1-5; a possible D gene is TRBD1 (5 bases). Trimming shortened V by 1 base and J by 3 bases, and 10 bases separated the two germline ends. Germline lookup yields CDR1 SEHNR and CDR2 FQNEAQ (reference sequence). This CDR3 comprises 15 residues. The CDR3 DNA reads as TGTGCCAGCAGCTTAGGGGGGTCACTCAATCAGCCCCAGCATTTT. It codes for CASSLGGSLNQPQHF. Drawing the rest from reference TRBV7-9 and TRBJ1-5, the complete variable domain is DTGVSQNPRHKITKRGQNVTFRCDPISEHNRLYWYRQTLGQGPEFLTYFQNEAQLEKSRLLSDRFSAERPKGSFSTLEIQRTEQGDSAMYLCASSLGGSLNQPQHFGDGTRLSIL.

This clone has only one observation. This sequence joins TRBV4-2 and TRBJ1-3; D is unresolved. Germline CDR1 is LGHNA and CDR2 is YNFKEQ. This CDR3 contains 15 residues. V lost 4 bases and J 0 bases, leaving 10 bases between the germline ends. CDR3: CASSPTASSGNTIYF. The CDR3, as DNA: TGTGCCAGCAGCCCTACAGCGAGCTCTGGAAACACCATATATTTT.

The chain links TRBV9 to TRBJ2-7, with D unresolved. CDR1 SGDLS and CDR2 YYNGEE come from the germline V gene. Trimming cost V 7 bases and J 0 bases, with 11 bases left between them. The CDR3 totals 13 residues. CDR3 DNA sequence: TGTGCCAGCGGTACCGGCCACTCCTACGAGCAGTACTTC. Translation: CASGTGHSYEQYF.

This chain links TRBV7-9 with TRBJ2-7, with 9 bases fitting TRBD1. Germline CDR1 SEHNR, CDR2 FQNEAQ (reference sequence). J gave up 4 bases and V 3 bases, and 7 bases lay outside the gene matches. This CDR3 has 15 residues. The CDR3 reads CASSFTTGGEYEQYF. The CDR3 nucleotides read TGTGCCAGCAGCTTTACTACAGGGGGCGAATACGAGCAGTACTTC.

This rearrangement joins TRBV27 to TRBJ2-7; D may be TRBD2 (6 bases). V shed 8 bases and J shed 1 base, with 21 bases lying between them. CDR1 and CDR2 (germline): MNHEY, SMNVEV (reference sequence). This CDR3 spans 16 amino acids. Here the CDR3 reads CASGTISGPASYEQYF. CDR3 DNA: TGTGCCAGCGGAACCATAAGCGGGCCCGCTTCCTACGAGCAGTACTTC.

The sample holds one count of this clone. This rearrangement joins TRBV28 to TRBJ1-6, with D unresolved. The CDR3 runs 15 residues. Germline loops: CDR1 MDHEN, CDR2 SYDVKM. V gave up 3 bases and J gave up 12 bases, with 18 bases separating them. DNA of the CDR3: TGTGCCAGCAGTTTTAATGTTGGACCATTCGTACCCCTCCACTTT. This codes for CASSFNVGPFVPLHF.

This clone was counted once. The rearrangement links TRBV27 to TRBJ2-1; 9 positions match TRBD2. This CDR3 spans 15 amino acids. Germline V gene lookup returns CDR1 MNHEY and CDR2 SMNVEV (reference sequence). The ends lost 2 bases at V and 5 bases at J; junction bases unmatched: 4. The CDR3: CASSLSGRLHNEQFF. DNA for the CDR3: TGTGCCAGCAGTTTAAGCGGGAGGTTGCACAATGAGCAGTTCTTC.

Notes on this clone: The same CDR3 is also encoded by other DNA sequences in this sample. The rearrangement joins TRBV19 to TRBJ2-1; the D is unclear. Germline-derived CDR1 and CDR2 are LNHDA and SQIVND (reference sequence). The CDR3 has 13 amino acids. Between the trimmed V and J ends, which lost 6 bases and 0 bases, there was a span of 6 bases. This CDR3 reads CASSESSYNEQFF. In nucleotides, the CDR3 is TGTGCCAGTAGCGAAAGCTCCTACAATGAGCAGTTCTTC.

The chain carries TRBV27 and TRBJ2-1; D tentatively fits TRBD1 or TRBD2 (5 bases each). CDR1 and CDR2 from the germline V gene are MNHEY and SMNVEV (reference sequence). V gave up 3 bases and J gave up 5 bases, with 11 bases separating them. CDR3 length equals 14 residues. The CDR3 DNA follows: TGTGCCAGCAGTTTTTCGGGACGGCACAATGAGCAGTTCTTC. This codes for CASSFSGRHNEQFF.

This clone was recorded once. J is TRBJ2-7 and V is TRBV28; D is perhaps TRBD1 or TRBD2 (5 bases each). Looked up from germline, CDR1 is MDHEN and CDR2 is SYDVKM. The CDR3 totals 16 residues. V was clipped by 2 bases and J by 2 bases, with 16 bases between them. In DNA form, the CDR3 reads TGTGCCAGCAGTTTAGCCCGTGGGAGCAGGGCCTACGAGCAGTACTTC. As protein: CASSLARGSRAYEQYF.

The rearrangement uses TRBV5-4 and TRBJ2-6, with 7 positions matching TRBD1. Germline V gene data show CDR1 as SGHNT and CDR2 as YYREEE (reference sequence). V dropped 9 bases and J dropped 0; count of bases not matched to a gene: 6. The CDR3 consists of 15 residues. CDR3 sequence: CANGDSLSGANVLTF. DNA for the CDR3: TGTGCCAACGGGGACAGCCTCTCTGGGGCCAACGTCCTGACTTTC.

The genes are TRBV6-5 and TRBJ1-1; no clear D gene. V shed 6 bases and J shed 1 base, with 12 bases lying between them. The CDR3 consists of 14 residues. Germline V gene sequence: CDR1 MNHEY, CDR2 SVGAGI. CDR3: CASRRPEGNTEAFF. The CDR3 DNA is TGTGCCAGCAGAAGGCCGGAGGGGAACACTGAAGCTTTCTTT.

This CDR3 reads CASQEAGSEAFF. The CDR3 nucleotides read TGTGCCAGCCAGGAGGCAGGGTCTGAAGCTTTCTTT. V is TRBV19 and J is TRBJ1-1, with D possibly matching TRBD1 (5 bases). The CDR3 extends over 12 amino acids. The germline CDR1 and CDR2 sequences are LNHDA and SQIVND (reference sequence). With 9 bases removed from V and 6 bases from J, the gap between germline ends came to 14 bases.

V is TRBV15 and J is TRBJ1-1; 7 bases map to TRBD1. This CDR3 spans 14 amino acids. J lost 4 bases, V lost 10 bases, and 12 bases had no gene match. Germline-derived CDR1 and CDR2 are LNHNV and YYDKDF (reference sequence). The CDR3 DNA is TGTGCCATCAAAGGGGGCCTTTCGGGCACTGAAGCTTTCTTT. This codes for CAIKGGLSGTEAFF.

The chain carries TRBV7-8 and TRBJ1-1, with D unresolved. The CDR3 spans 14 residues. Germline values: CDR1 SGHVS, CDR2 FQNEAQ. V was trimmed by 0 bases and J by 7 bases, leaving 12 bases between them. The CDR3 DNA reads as TGTGCCAGCAGCTTAGCCGGGGTTTTAAGTGAAGCTTTCTTT. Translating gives CASSLAGVLSEAFF. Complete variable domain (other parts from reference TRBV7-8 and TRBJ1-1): GAGVSQSPRYKVAKRGQDVALRCDPISGHVSLFWYQQALGQGPEFLTYFQNEAQLDKSGLPSDRFFAERPEGSVSTLKIQRTQQEDSAVYLCASSLAGVLSEAFFGQGTRLTVV.

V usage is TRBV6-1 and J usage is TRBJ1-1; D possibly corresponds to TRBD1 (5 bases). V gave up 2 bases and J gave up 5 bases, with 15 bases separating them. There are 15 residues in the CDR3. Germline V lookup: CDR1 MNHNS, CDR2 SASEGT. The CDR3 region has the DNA TGTGCCAGCAGTGAATCTCAGGGATTGAGGACTGAAGCTTTCTTT. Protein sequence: CASSESQGLRTEAFF.

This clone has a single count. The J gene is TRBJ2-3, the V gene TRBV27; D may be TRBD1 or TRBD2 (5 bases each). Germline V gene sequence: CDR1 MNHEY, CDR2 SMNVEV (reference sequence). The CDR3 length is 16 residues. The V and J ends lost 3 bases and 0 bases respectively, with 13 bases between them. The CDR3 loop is CASSFRGVLSTDTQYF. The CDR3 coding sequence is TGTGCCAGCAGTTTTCGAGGGGTACTAAGCACAGATACGCAGTATTTT.

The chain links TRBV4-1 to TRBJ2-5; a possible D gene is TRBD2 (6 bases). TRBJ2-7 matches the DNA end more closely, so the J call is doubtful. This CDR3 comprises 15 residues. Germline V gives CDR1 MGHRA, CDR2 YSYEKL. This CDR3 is CASSQDIGSHYEQYF. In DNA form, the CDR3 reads TGCGCCAGCAGCCAAGATATCGGGAGTCACTACGAGCAGTACTTC.